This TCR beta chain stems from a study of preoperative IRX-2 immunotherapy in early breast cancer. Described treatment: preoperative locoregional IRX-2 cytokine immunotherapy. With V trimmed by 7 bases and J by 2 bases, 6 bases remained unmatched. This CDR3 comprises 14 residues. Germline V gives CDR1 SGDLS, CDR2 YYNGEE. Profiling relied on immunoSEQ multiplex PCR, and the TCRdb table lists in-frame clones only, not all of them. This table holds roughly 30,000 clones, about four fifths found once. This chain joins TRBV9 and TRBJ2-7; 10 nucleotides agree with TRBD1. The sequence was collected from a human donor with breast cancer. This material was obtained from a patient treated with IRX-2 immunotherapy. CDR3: CASARDRGTYEQYF. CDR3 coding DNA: TGTGCCAGCGCCCGGGACAGGGGAACCTACGAGCAGTACTTC.